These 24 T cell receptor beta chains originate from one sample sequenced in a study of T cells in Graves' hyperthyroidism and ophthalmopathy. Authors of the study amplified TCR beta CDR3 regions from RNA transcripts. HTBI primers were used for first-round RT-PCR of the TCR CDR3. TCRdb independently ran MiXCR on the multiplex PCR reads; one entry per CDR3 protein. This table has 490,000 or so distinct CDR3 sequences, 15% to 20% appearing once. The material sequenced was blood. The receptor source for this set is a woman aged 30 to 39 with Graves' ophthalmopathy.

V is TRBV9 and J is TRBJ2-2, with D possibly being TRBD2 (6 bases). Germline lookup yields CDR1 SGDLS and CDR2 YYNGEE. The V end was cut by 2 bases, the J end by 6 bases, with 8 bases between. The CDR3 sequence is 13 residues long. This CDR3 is CASSVTSSGELFF. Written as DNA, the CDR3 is TGTGCCAGCAGCGTGACTAGTTCCGGGGAGCTGTTTTTT.

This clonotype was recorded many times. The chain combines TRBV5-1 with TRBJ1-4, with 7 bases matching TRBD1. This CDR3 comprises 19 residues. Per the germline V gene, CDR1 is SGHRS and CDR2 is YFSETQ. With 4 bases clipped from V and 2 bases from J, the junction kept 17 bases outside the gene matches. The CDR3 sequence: CASSATGTAFGATNEKLFF. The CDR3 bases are TGCGCCAGCAGCGCGACAGGGACAGCCTTCGGCGCTACTAATGAAAAACTGTTTTTT.

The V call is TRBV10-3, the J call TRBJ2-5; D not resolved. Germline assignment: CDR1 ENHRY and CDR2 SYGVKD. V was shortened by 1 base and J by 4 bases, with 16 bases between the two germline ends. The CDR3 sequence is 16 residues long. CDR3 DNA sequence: TGTGCCATCAGTGAGTTGGAGAAGGGCGGTGCAGAGACCCAGTACTTC. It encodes CAISELEKGGAETQYF.

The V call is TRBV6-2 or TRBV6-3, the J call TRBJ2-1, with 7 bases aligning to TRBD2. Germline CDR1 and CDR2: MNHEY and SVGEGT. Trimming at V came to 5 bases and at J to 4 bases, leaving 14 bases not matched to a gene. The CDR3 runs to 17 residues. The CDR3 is CASSRAAPSGIYNEQFF. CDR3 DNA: TGTGCCAGCAGTCGAGCCGCGCCTAGCGGAATTTACAATGAGCAGTTCTTC.

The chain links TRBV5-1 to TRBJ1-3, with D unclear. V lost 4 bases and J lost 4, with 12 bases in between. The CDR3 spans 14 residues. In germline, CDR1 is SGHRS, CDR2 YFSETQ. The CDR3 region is CASSPLSPGNTIYF. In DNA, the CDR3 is TGCGCCAGCAGCCCCTTATCGCCCGGAAACACCATATATTTT.

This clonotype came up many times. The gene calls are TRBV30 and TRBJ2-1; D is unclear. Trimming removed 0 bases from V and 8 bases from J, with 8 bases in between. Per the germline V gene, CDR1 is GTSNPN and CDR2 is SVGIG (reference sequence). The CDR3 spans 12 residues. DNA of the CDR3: TGTGCCTGGAGTGTTGTTTGGGATGAGCAGTTCTTC. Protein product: CAWSVVWDEQFF.

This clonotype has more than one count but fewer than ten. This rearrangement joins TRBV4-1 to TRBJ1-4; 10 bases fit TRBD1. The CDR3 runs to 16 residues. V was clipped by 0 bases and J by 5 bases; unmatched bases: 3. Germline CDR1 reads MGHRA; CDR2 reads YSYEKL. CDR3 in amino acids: CASSQDGGQGNEKLFF. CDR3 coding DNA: TGCGCCAGCAGCCAAGATGGGGGACAGGGGAATGAAAAACTGTTTTTT.

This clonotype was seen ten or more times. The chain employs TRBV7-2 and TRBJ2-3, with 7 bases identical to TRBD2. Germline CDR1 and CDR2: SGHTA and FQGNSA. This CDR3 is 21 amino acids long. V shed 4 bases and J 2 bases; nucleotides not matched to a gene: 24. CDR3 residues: CASSSIPMVPAAGTYTDTQYF. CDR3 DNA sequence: TGTGCCAGCAGCTCGATCCCAATGGTCCCAGCAGCGGGAACTTACACAGATACGCAGTATTTT. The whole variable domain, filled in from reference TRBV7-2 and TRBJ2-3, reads GAGVSQSPSNKVTEKGKDVELRCDPISGHTALYWYRQSLGQGLEFLIYFQGNSAPDKSGLPSDRFSAERTGGSVSTLTIQRTQQEDSAVYLCASSSIPMVPAAGTYTDTQYFGPGTRLTVL.

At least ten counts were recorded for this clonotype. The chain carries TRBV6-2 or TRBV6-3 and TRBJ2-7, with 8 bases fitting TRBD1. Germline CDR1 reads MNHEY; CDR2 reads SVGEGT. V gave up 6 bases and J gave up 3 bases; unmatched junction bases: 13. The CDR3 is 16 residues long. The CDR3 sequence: CASSPRPGGSYYEQYF. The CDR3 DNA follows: TGTGCCAGCAGCCCGAGACCAGGGGGCAGTTACTACGAGCAGTACTTC.

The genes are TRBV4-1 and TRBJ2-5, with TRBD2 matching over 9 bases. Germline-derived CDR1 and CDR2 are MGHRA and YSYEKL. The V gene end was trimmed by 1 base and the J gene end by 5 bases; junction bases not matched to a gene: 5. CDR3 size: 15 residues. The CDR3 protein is CASSQGHSGGETQYF. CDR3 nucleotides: TGCGCCAGCAGCCAAGGCCATAGCGGGGGCGAGACCCAGTACTTC.

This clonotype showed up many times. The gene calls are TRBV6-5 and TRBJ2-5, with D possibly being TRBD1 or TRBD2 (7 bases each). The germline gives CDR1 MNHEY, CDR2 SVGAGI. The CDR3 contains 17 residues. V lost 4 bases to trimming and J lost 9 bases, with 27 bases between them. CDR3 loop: CASSSPLLEGAGVAQYF. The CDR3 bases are TGTGCCAGCAGTTCTCCGCTCTTAGAGGGGGCGGGGGTAGCCCAGTACTTC.

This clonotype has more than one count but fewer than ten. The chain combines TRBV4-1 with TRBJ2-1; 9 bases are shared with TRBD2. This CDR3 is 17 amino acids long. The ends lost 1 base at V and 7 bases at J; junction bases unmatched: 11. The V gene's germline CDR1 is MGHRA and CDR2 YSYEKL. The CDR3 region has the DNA TGCGCCAGCAGCCAAGGCGGGAGGGCCACAATAAGTAATGAGCAGTTCTTC. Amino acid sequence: CASSQGGRATISNEQFF.

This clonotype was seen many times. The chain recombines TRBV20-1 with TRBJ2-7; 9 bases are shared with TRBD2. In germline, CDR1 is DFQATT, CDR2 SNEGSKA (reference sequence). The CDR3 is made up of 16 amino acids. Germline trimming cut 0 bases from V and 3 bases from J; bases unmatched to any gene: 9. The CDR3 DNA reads TGCAGTGCTAGAGATCCATTGGCGGGGGGGTTCTACGAGCAGTACTTC. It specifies CSARDPLAGGFYEQYF.

CDR3: CATTNGMDGYTF. CDR3 in DNA: TGTGCCACCACGAATGGGATGGATGGCTACACCTTC. The chain links TRBV6-2 or TRBV6-3 to TRBJ1-2; D gene ambiguous. The CDR3 is 12 residues long. The V and J ends lost 10 bases and 6 bases respectively, with 15 bases between them. In germline, CDR1 is MNHEY, CDR2 SVGEGT.

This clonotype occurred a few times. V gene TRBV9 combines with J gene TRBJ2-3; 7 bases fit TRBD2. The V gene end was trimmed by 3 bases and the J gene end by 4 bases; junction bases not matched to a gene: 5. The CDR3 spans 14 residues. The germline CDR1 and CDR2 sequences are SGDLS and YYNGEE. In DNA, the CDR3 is TGTGCCAGCAGCGCCTCGGGAGGCTCAGATACGCAGTATTTT. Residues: CASSASGGSDTQYF.

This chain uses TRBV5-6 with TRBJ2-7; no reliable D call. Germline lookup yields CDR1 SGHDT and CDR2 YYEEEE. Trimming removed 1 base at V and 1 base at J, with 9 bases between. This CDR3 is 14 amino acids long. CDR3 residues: CASSLLLVSYEQYF. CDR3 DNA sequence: TGTGCCAGCAGCTTGCTCCTGGTGTCCTACGAGCAGTACTTC.

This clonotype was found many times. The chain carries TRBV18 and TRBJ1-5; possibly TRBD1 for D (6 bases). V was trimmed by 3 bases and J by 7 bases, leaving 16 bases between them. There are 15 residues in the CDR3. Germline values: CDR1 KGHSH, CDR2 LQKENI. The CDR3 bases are TGTGCCAGCTCACCGACCGCGGGGGCAGTACAGCCCCAGCATTTT. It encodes CASSPTAGAVQPQHF. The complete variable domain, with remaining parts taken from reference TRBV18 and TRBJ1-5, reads NAGVMQNPRHLVRRRGQEARLRCSPMKGHSHVYWYRQLPEEGLKFMVYLQKENIIDESGMPKERFSAEFPKEGPSILRIQQVVRGDSAAYFCASSPTAGAVQPQHFGDGTRLSIL.

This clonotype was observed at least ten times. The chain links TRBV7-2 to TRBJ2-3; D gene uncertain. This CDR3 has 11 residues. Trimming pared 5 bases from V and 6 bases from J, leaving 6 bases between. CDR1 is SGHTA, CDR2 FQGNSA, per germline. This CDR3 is CASSALDTQYF. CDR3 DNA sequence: TGTGCCAGCAGCGCCTTGGATACGCAGTATTTT.

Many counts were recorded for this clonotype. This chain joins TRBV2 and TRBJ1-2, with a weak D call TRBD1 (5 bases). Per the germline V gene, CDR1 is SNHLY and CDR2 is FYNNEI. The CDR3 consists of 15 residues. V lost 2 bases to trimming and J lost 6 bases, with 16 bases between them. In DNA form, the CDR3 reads TGTGCCAGCAGTGAATACGGGGGGGGGTTGGATGGCTACACCTTC. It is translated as CASSEYGGGLDGYTF. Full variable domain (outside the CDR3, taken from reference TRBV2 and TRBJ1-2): EPEVTQTPSHQVTQMGQEVILRCVPISNHLYFYWYRQILGQKVEFLVSFYNNEISEKSEIFDDQFSVERPDGSNFTLKIRSTKLEDSAMYFCASSEYGGGLDGYTFGSGTRLTVV.

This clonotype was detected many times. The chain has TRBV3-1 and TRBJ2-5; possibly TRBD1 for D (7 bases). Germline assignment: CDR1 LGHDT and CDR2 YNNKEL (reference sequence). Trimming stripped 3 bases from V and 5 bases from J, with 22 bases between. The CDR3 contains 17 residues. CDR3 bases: TGTGCCAGCAGCCAGACAGGGATCGGAGGTCGGGAGGAGACCCAGTACTTC. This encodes CASSQTGIGGREETQYF.

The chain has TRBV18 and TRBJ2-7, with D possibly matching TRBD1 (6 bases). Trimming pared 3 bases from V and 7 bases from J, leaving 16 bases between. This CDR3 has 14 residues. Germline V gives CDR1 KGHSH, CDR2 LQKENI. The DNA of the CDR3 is TGTGCCAGCTCACCTACAGGGTTCGTAGGGGAGCAGTACTTC. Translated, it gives CASSPTGFVGEQYF.

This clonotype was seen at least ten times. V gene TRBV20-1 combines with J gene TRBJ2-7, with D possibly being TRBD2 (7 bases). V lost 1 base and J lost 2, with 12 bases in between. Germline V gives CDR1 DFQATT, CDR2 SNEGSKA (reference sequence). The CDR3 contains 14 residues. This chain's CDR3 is CSARGGEGAYEQYF. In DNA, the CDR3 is TGCAGTGCTAGAGGAGGGGAGGGGGCCTACGAGCAGTACTTC.

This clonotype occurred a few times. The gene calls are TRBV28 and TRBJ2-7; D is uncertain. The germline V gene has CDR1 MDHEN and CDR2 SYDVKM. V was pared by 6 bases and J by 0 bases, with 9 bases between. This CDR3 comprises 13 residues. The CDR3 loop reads CASRSSSSYEQYF. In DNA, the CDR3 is TGTGCCAGCAGGAGTTCAAGCTCCTACGAGCAGTACTTC.

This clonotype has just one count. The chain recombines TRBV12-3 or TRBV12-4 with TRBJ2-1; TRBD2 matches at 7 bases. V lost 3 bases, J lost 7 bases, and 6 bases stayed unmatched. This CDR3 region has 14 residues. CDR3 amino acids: CASSLGGLTNEQFF. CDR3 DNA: TGTGCCAGCAGTTTGGGGGGACTAACTAATGAGCAGTTCTTC.